This T cell receptor (beta chain) came from a study of T cell responses to AZD1222 COVID-19 vaccine. The study's findings and limits: Vaccination with two AZD1222 doses was followed by a rise in Spike-specific TCR breadth and depth. Baseline seropositivity characterized only a handful of AZD1222 recipients. Repertoire collection took place solely once the T cell response had peaked.

Clones were sequenced by immunoSEQ multiplex PCR, and TCRdb holds only the in-frame ones, with some missing. The data show around 130,000 clones, 86% seen once. CDR1 and CDR2 (germline): SGHDT, YYEEEE. V shed 0 bases and J shed 11 bases, with 11 bases lying between them. The CDR3 is 13 amino acids. Notes on this clone: No antigen is known for it.

This receptor was identified in an adult in good health. This material consisted of peripheral blood, taken on day 0 of AZD1222 vaccination. The V call is TRBV5-6, the J call TRBJ1-4, with a tentative D call TRBD1 (5 bases). The CDR3 DNA reads TGTGCCAGCAGCTTGGAGCTAGGGGAGAAACTGTTTTTT. It translates to CASSLELGEKLFF.